The sequence of this T cell receptor beta chain was determined in a study of blood T cell repertoires in COVID-19. Using immunoSEQ multiplex PCR, the repertoire was profiled, and TCRdb retains in-frame clones only, with some absent. The repertoire holds roughly 570,000 clones, with roughly nine tenths as singletons. The CDR3 is 14 amino acids. After removal of 0 bases from V and 7 bases from J, the junction contained 3 bases not matched to a gene. Germline CDR1 is LGHDT and CDR2 is YNNKEL (reference sequence). The sequenced material came from peripheral blood. This rearrangement joins TRBV3-1 (or the pseudogene TRBV3-2) to TRBJ1-2, with 9 bases identical to TRBD1. The TCR was taken from a woman aged 50 to 65 with COVID-19, enrolled during active disease. The DNA of the CDR3 is TGTGCCAGCAGCCAAGAACAGGGGGCGTTTGGCTACACCTTC. Amino acids: CASSQEQGAFGYTF.